A selection of T cell receptor beta chains follows, all from one sample in a study of type 1 regulatory T cells. TCRdb re-analysed the reads in MiXCR, keeping a single row per CDR3 protein. The data show about 39,000 distinct CDR3 sequences, about 12% seen once. These TCRs' antigens remain unknown. Sequenced material: cultured non-Tr1 T cells, either the whole culture or a sorted T cell fraction (not recorded which). Receptors were obtained from a human donor in good health. Each CDR3 is given without its conserved first and last residue. Fields, in order: CDR3 protein, J gene, V gene, D gene. A D gene is named only where the DNA matches it firmly.

CDR3 protein: ASSSTITEQF
J gene: TRBJ2-1
V gene: TRBV28
D gene: -

CDR3 protein: ASSPPTSGRGNEQF
J gene: TRBJ2-1
V gene: TRBV6-2/TRBV6-3
D gene: TRBD2

CDR3 protein: ASSLLLAEYNEQF
J gene: TRBJ2-1
V gene: TRBV5-6
D gene: TRBD2

CDR3 protein: ASSLALAGSTDTQY
J gene: TRBJ2-3
V gene: TRBV5-1
D gene: TRBD2

CDR3 protein: ASSEGPGEKLF
J gene: TRBJ1-4
V gene: TRBV9
D gene: -

CDR3 protein: ASSLRQGWENEQY
J gene: TRBJ2-7
V gene: TRBV7-9
D gene: -

CDR3 protein: ASSLGGTSAYNEQF
J gene: TRBJ2-1
V gene: TRBV5-1
D gene: TRBD2

CDR3 protein: AISLAGEGTDTQY
J gene: TRBJ2-3
V gene: TRBV10-3
D gene: TRBD2

CDR3 protein: SARDLLTSRNYNEQF
J gene: TRBJ2-1
V gene: TRBV20-1
D gene: -

CDR3 protein: ASSPSRGAYNEQF
J gene: TRBJ2-1
V gene: TRBV7-2
D gene: -

CDR3 protein: ASSFGGRAYEQF
J gene: TRBJ2-1
V gene: TRBV5-1
D gene: TRBD2

CDR3 protein: SARGPTETQY
J gene: TRBJ2-5
V gene: TRBV20-1
D gene: -

CDR3 protein: ANNQGDRGNGYT
J gene: TRBJ1-2
V gene: TRBV6-6
D gene: TRBD1

CDR3 protein: ASSPGRIETQY
J gene: TRBJ2-5
V gene: TRBV18
D gene: -

CDR3 protein: ASSLGLGTGTQY
J gene: TRBJ2-5
V gene: TRBV5-1
D gene: -

CDR3 protein: SPRQYGGTGNTEAF
J gene: TRBJ1-1
V gene: TRBV20-1
D gene: -

CDR3 protein: SVRGGNTEAF
J gene: TRBJ1-1
V gene: TRBV29-1
D gene: TRBD1

CDR3 protein: ASSLVIEQF
J gene: TRBJ2-1
V gene: TRBV12-3/TRBV12-4
D gene: -

CDR3 protein: ASSWRGTGTSGTARTGELF
J gene: TRBJ2-2
V gene: TRBV7-9
D gene: TRBD2

CDR3 protein: ASSVRGSNTGELF
J gene: TRBJ2-2
V gene: TRBV9
D gene: -

CDR3 protein: ASSLFLAGSNEQF
J gene: TRBJ2-1
V gene: TRBV7-2
D gene: TRBD2

CDR3 protein: ARTGSSYNEQF
J gene: TRBJ2-1
V gene: TRBV30
D gene: -

CDR3 protein: ASYWEVGELF
J gene: TRBJ2-2
V gene: TRBV5-1
D gene: -

CDR3 protein: ASSGPEFYNEQF
J gene: TRBJ2-1
V gene: TRBV5-1
D gene: -

CDR3 protein: ASSSPGGIENIQY
J gene: TRBJ2-4
V gene: TRBV5-5
D gene: TRBD2

CDR3 protein: ASSVQGEGTDTQY
J gene: TRBJ2-3
V gene: TRBV12-3/TRBV12-4
D gene: -

CDR3 protein: SARVSGGGRTDTQY
J gene: TRBJ2-3
V gene: TRBV20-1
D gene: -

CDR3 protein: ASSLSSGPGTGELF
J gene: TRBJ2-2
V gene: TRBV7-2
D gene: -

CDR3 protein: ASTLAGSGANVLT
J gene: TRBJ2-6
V gene: TRBV5-8
D gene: -

CDR3 protein: ASKTEDISSYNEQF
J gene: TRBJ2-1
V gene: TRBV12-3/TRBV12-4
D gene: -

CDR3 protein: ASSRKETQY
J gene: TRBJ2-5
V gene: TRBV28
D gene: -

CDR3 protein: ATTRAGGNEH
J gene: TRBJ1-5
V gene: TRBV24-1
D gene: -

CDR3 protein: ASIASGTVYTGELF
J gene: TRBJ2-2
V gene: TRBV7-9
D gene: TRBD2

CDR3 protein: ASGTGGPGNTIY
J gene: TRBJ1-3
V gene: TRBV7-2
D gene: TRBD1

CDR3 protein: ASRGDGVGTEAF
J gene: TRBJ1-1
V gene: TRBV27
D gene: -

CDR3 protein: ASSTLQGTEQY
J gene: TRBJ2-7
V gene: TRBV18
D gene: -

CDR3 protein: ASSLVSGLSYEQY
J gene: TRBJ2-7
V gene: TRBV7-6
D gene: -

CDR3 protein: ASSPSFGNEQF
J gene: TRBJ2-1
V gene: TRBV9
D gene: -

CDR3 protein: ASSLGGGRETQY
J gene: TRBJ2-5
V gene: TRBV7-2
D gene: -

CDR3 protein: SVAGVAEAF
J gene: TRBJ1-1
V gene: TRBV29-1
D gene: -

CDR3 protein: ASSSRMRDTQY
J gene: TRBJ2-3
V gene: TRBV5-1
D gene: -

CDR3 protein: ASSSDSPEQF
J gene: TRBJ2-1
V gene: TRBV5-1
D gene: -

CDR3 protein: ASSLSLAGGAEQF
J gene: TRBJ2-1
V gene: TRBV4-3
D gene: TRBD2

CDR3 protein: SAGLAGRSYNEQF
J gene: TRBJ2-1
V gene: TRBV20-1
D gene: TRBD2

CDR3 protein: SASRLAGASYEQY
J gene: TRBJ2-7
V gene: TRBV20-1
D gene: TRBD2

CDR3 protein: SVPKTGGYNEQF
J gene: TRBJ2-1
V gene: TRBV20-1
D gene: TRBD1

CDR3 protein: ASSFEGLLRSPLH
J gene: TRBJ1-6
V gene: TRBV27
D gene: -